This entry is about one T cell receptor beta chain. The table came from immunoSEQ multiplex PCR; TCRdb's copy has only in-frame clones and leaves some out. The table has hundreds of thousands of clones, around four fifths seen once. These data originate in a study of blood T cell repertoires in COVID-19. The CDR3 covers 12 residues. Trimming removed 5 bases from V and 13 bases from J, with 18 bases in between. Looked up from germline, CDR1 is PRHDT and CDR2 is FYEKMQ (reference sequence). This TCR came from a man aged 25 to 40 with active or convalescent COVID-19. The sequencing sample was made of peripheral blood. The chain recombines TRBV13 with TRBJ2-7; D is perhaps TRBD2 (5 bases). The chain's CDR3 is CASSDRQVGIYF. The CDR3 region has the DNA TGTGCCAGCAGCGACCGCCAGGTCGGGATCTACTTC. Full variable domain (rest looked up from reference TRBV13 and TRBJ2-7): AAGVIQSPRHLIKEKRETATLKCYPIPRHDTVYWYQQGPGQDPQFLISFYEKMQSDKGSIPDRFSAQQFSDYHSELNMSSLELGDSALYFCASSDRQVGIYFGPGTRLTVT.